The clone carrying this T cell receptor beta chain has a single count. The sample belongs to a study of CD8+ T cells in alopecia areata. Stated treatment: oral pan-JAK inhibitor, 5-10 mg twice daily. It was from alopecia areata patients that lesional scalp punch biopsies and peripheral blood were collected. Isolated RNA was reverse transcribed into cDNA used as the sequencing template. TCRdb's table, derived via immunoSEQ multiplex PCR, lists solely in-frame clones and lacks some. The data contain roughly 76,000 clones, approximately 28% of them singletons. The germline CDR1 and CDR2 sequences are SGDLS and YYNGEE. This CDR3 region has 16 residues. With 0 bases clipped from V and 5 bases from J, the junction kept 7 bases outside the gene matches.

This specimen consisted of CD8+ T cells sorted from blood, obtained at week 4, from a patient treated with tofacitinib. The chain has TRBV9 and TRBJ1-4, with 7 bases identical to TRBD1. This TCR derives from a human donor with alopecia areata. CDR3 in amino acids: CASSVGDRVPNEKLFF. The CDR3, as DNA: TGTGCCAGCAGCGTAGGAGACAGGGTCCCCAATGAAAAACTGTTTTTT.